These 21 T cell receptor beta chains originate from one sample sequenced in a study of T cell responses to AZD1222 COVID-19 vaccine. Repertoires were generated with immunoSEQ multiplex PCR, while TCRdb's copy carries only in-frame clones and drops some. The table includes approximately 60,000 clones, 80% to 85% detected once. Sequenced material: peripheral blood, taken on day 0 of AZD1222 vaccination. The receptors here all came from an adult in good health.

This chain uses TRBV18 with TRBJ1-5, with D possibly being TRBD1 (5 bases). This CDR3 has 15 residues. Germline lookup yields CDR1 KGHSH and CDR2 LQKENI. The ends were cut back, 6 bases at V and 2 bases at J, with 14 bases in the middle. This chain's CDR3 is CASSLQGNGNQPQHF. For the CDR3, the DNA is TGTGCCAGCTCGCTCCAGGGAAACGGCAATCAGCCCCAGCATTTT.

This clone came up once. DNA of the CDR3: TGTGCCAGCAGTGAACGGAGCAATCAGCCCCAGCATTTT. Its translation is CASSERSNQPQHF. The V call is TRBV25-1, the J call TRBJ1-5; D gene unclear. There are 13 residues in the CDR3. V gave up 2 bases and J gave up 1 base, with 3 bases separating them. CDR1 is MGHDK and CDR2 is SYGVNS in the germline V gene.

The chain employs TRBV7-4 and TRBJ2-7; perhaps TRBD1 as D (5 bases). The germline CDR1 and CDR2 sequences are SGHVT and SQSDAQ. V lost 3 bases and J 3 bases, leaving 9 bases between the germline ends. This CDR3 is 13 amino acids long. CDR3 in amino acids: CASSFPGHYEQYF. The CDR3 DNA is TGTGCCAGCAGCTTCCCAGGGCACTACGAGCAGTACTTC.

The chain uses TRBV4-2 and TRBJ1-6; possibly TRBD1 for D (6 bases). The CDR3 consists of 17 residues. CDR1 is LGHNA and CDR2 is YNFKEQ in the germline V gene. Trimming removed 0 bases at V and 8 bases at J, with 17 bases between. The CDR3 nucleotides read TGTGCCAGCAGCCAAGACCGCCGGGGGCGTCCATATTCACCCCTCCACTTT. This codes for CASSQDRRGRPYSPLHF.

This clone was observed a single time. V usage is TRBV24-1 and J usage is TRBJ2-3; weak D call: TRBD2 (6 bases). The CDR3 is made up of 12 amino acids. The V gene's germline CDR1 is KGHDR and CDR2 SFDVKD. The V and J ends lost 7 bases and 5 bases respectively, with 9 bases between them. CDR3 in amino acids: CATRGAGDTQYF. In nucleotides, the CDR3 is TGTGCCACCAGGGGAGCGGGAGATACGCAGTATTTT.

The sample holds a few counts of this clone. The chain carries TRBV9 and TRBJ1-2; possible D gene TRBD1, 5 bases. The germline V and J ends were trimmed by 2 bases and 4 bases, with 15 bases remaining between them. CDR3 length: 15 amino acids. CDR1 and CDR2 from the germline V gene are SGDLS and YYNGEE. CDR3 loop: CASSVTTRDAYGYTF. DNA of the CDR3: TGTGCCAGCAGCGTGACGACCAGGGACGCCTATGGCTACACCTTC.

The chain uses TRBV5-1 and TRBJ2-2, with D unresolved. The germline V and J ends were trimmed by 4 bases and 3 bases, with 10 bases remaining between them. The CDR3 runs to 14 residues. Germline V gene sequence: CDR1 SGHRS, CDR2 YFSETQ. The CDR3 is CASSRLSDTGELFF. The DNA for the CDR3 is TGCGCCAGCAGCCGGTTGTCGGACACCGGGGAGCTGTTTTTT.

The chain recombines TRBV30 with TRBJ2-7; D perhaps matches TRBD1 (5 bases). Germline V gene data show CDR1 as GTSNPN and CDR2 as SVGIG (reference sequence). The CDR3 is 14 residues long. V was shortened by 3 bases and J by 7 bases, with 19 bases between the two germline ends. CDR3 in DNA: TGTGCCTGGAGGGACACCCGCTACAGCACGGAGCAGTACTTC. Protein: CAWRDTRYSTEQYF.

V and J are TRBV5-1 and TRBJ2-7; no definite D call. The CDR3 is 14 amino acids. Germline values: CDR1 SGHRS, CDR2 YFSETQ. Trimming took off 0 bases at V and 3 bases at J, with 10 bases between the two ends. CDR3 in amino acids: CASSLGNKVYEQYF. The CDR3, as DNA: TGCGCCAGCAGCTTGGGAAATAAGGTCTACGAGCAGTACTTC.

The chain combines TRBV29-1 with TRBJ1-1, with D possibly TRBD1 on 6 matching bases. CDR1 is SQVTM and CDR2 is ANQGSEA in the germline V gene. Trimming removed 6 bases at V and 0 bases at J, with 17 bases between. The CDR3 totals 15 residues. This CDR3 reads CSVCQGWAMNTEAFF. CDR3 nucleotides: TGCAGCGTATGCCAGGGGTGGGCGATGAACACTGAAGCTTTCTTT.

This clone was detected a few times. This chain connects TRBV28 to TRBJ2-1, with TRBD2 matching over 10 bases. V shed 3 bases, J shed 5 bases, and the junction held 10 bases outside the gene matches. The V gene's germline CDR1 is MDHEN and CDR2 SYDVKM. The CDR3 totals 17 residues. The CDR3: CASSFLGQRGGNNEQFF. The CDR3 bases are TGTGCCAGCAGTTTTCTGGGCCAGCGGGGGGGAAACAATGAGCAGTTCTTC.

This clone appeared a single time. The genes are TRBV6-2 or TRBV6-3 and TRBJ2-7; D ambiguous. CDR1 MNHEY and CDR2 SVGEGT come from the germline V gene. Trimming took 2 bases from V and 0 from J, leaving 11 bases between them. CDR3 length: 15 residues. For the CDR3, the DNA is TGTGCCAGCAGTTACCCGGCCCGCGCCTCCTACGAGCAGTACTTC. Its protein product is CASSYPARASYEQYF.

Only one count was recorded for this clone. The chain uses TRBV13 and TRBJ2-4; no definite D call. CDR3 length equals 13 residues. The germline V and J ends were trimmed by 2 bases and 6 bases, with 8 bases remaining between them. Germline V CDR1 and CDR2: PRHDT, FYEKMQ (reference sequence). This CDR3 is CASSLSPGNIQYF. CDR3 sequence (DNA): TGTGCCAGCAGCTTATCGCCAGGAAACATTCAGTACTTC.

This clone was picked up a small number of times. This chain uses TRBV7-2 with TRBJ1-3, with no clear D. Looked up from germline, CDR1 is SGHTA and CDR2 is FQGNSA. V lost 2 bases and J 4 bases, leaving 18 bases between the germline ends. The CDR3 has 17 amino acids. The CDR3 reads CASSLWADYRTGNTIYF. The DNA for the CDR3 is TGTGCCAGCAGCTTATGGGCCGACTACCGGACGGGAAACACCATATATTTT.

The chain has TRBV6-5 and TRBJ2-2, with D uncertain. CDR1 is MNHEY and CDR2 is SVGAGI in the germline V gene. V was shortened by 0 bases and J by 0 bases, with 5 bases between the two germline ends. The CDR3 length is 15 residues. CDR3 nucleotides: TGTGCCAGCAGTTACTCGTACCCGAACACCGGGGAGCTGTTTTTT. This translates into CASSYSYPNTGELFF.

DNA of the CDR3: TGTGCCAGCACCTTGACCGATATAAAGAACACCGGGGAGCTGTTTTTT. Translated, it gives CASTLTDIKNTGELFF. The chain has TRBV2 and TRBJ2-2; D unresolved. The CDR3 has 16 residues. The germline V gene has CDR1 SNHLY and CDR2 FYNNEI. Deletions cut 7 bases from V and 1 base from J, with 16 bases between. The entire variable domain, with the rest obtained from reference TRBV2 and TRBJ2-2, is as follows: EPEVTQTPSHQVTQMGQEVILRCVPISNHLYFYWYRQILGQKVEFLVSFYNNEISEKSEIFDDQFSVERPDGSNFTLKIRSTKLEDSAMYFCASTLTDIKNTGELFFGEGSRLTVL.

CDR3 bases: TGTGCCAGCAGCTTGTATTTTTTCGGACAGGGAATGGACGAGCAGTACTTC. Amino acid sequence: CASSLYFFGQGMDEQYF. The chain has TRBV5-6 and TRBJ2-7, with TRBD1 identical over 8 bases. CDR1 is SGHDT and CDR2 is YYEEEE in the germline V gene. Unmatched junction bases numbered 14, after V lost 1 base and J lost 5 bases. The CDR3 consists of 17 residues.

The chain recombines TRBV21-1 with TRBJ2-1; TRBD2 reflects the table's D call only, with no check against the DNA. TRBV21-1 is noted as a pseudogene. The length of the CDR3 is 14 residues. Here the CDR3 DNA reads TGTGCCAGCAGTCGTAGCGGGGGCCCTCCGGAGCAGTTCTTC. Protein product: CASSRSGGPPEQFF.

The chain recombines TRBV4-3 with TRBJ1-2; maybe TRBD1 (5 bases). CDR1 and CDR2 from the germline V gene are LGHNA and YSLEER. The CDR3 runs to 15 residues. V was pared by 0 bases and J by 2 bases, with 10 bases between. The DNA for the CDR3 is TGCGCCAGCAGCCAAGATAGTGGGGACAACTATGGCTACACCTTC. Translation: CASSQDSGDNYGYTF.

This chain links TRBV29-1 with TRBJ2-1; D is unclear. CDR1 and CDR2 from the germline V gene are SQVTM and ANQGSEA. The CDR3 consists of 11 residues. The V end was cut by 2 bases, the J end by 8 bases, with 7 bases between. The CDR3 loop is CSVESSDEQFF. CDR3 nucleotides: TGCAGCGTTGAAAGTAGTGATGAGCAGTTCTTC.

V is TRBV6-5 and J is TRBJ1-1, with a possible D match to TRBD1 (5 bases). V was shortened by 6 bases and J by 4 bases, with 12 bases between the two germline ends. Per the germline V gene, CDR1 is MNHEY and CDR2 is SVGAGI. CDR3 size: 13 residues. The CDR3 nucleotides are TGTGCCAGCAGCTGGGGGGGAAGCACTGAAGCTTTCTTT. As protein: CASSWGGSTEAFF.